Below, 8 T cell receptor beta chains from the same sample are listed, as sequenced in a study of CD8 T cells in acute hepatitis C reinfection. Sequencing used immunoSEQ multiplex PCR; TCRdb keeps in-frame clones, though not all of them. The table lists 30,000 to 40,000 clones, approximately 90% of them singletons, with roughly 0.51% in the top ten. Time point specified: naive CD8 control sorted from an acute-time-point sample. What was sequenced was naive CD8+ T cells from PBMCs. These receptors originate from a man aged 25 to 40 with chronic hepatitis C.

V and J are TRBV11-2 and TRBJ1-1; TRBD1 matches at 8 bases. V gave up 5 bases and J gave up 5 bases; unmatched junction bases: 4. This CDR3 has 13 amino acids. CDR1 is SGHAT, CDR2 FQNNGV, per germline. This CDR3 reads CASSHTGGTEAFF. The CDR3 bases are TGTGCCAGCAGCCACACAGGGGGAACTGAAGCTTTCTTT.

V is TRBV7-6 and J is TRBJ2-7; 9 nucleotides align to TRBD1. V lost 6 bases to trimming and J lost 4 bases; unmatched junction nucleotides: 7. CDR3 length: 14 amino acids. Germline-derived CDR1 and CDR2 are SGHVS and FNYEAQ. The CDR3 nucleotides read TGTGCCAGCAGGTCCGGGACAGGGAGATACGAGCAGTACTTC. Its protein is CASRSGTGRYEQYF.

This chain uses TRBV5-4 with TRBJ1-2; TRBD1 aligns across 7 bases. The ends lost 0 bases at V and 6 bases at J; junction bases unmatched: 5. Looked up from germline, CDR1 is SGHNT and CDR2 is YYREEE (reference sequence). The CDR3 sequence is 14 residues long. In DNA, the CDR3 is TGTGCCAGCAGCTTGGGAGGACAGGCGAATGGCTACACCTTC. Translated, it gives CASSLGGQANGYTF.

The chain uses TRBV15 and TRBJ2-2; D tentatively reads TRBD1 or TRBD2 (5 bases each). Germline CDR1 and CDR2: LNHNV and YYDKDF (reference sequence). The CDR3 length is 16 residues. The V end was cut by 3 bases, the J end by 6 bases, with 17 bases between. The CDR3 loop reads CATSSNLLGVAGELFF. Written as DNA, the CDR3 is TGTGCCACCAGCAGTAACCTACTAGGGGTGGCCGGGGAGCTGTTTTTT.

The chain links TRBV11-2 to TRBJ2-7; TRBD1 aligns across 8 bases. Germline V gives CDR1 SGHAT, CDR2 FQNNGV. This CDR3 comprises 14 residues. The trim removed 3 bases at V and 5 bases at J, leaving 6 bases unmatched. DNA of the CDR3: TGTGCCAGCAGCTTGGGCCCGACAGGGGACGAGCAGTACTTC. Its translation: CASSLGPTGDEQYF. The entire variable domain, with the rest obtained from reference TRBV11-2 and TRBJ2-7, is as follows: EAGVAQSPRYKIIEKRQSVAFWCNPISGHATLYWYQQILGQGPKLLIQFQNNGVVDDSQLPKDRFSAERLKGVDSTLKIQPAKLEDSAVYLCASSLGPTGDEQYFGPGTRLTVT.

The CDR3 coding sequence is TGTGCCAGTAGTGAGGGGACGTTGCTTGCCGAGCAGTACTTC. This translates into CASSEGTLLAEQYF. This chain connects TRBV19 to TRBJ2-7; D tentatively fits TRBD1 or TRBD2 (5 bases each). V dropped 5 bases and J dropped 6 bases, with 17 bases sitting between them. The CDR3 has 14 residues. Germline V CDR1 and CDR2: LNHDA, SQIVND (reference sequence).

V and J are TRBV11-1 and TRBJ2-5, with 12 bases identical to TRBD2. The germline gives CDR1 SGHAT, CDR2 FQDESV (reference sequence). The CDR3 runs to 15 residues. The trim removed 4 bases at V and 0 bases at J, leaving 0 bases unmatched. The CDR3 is CASSWTSGNQETQYF. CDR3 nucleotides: TGTGCCAGCAGCTGGACTAGCGGGAACCAAGAGACCCAGTACTTC. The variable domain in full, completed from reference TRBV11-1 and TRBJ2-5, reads EAEVAQSPRYKITEKSQAVAFWCDPISGHATLYWYRQILGQGPELLVQFQDESVVDDSQLPKDRFSAERLKGVDSTLKIQPAELGDSAMYLCASSWTSGNQETQYFGPGTRLLVL.

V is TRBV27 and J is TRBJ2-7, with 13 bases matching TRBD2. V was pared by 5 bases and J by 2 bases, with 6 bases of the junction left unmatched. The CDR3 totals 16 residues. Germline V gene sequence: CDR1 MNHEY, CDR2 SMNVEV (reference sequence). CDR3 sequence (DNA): TGTGCCAGCAGTCCCCCGGGACTAGCGGGACCCTACGAGCAGTACTTC. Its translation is CASSPPGLAGPYEQYF.